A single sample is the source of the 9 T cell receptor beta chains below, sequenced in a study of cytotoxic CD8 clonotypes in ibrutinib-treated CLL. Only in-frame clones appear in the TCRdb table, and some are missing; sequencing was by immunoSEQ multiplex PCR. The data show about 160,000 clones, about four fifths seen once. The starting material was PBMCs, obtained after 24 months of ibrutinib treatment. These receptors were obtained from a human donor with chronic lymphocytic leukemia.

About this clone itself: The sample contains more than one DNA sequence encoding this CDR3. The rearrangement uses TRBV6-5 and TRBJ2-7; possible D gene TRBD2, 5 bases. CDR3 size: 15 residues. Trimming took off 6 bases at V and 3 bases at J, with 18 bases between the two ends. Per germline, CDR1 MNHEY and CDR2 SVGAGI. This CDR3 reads CASSLEPREGYEQYF. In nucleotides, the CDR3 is TGTGCCAGCAGCCTTGAGCCCCGAGAGGGCTACGAGCAGTACTTC.

CDR3 protein: CASSSAPVAIEKLFF. The CDR3 DNA is TGTGCCAGCAGCTCGGCCCCAGTAGCGATCGAAAAACTGTTTTTT. V and J are TRBV28 and TRBJ1-4; D unresolved. The V gene's germline CDR1 is MDHEN and CDR2 SYDVKM. The ends were cut back, 6 bases at V and 8 bases at J, with 19 bases in the middle. The CDR3 length is 15 residues.

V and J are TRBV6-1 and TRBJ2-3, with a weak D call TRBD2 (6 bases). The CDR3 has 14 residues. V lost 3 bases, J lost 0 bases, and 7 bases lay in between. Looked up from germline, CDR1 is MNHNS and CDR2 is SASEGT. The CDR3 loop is CASSEGTSTDTQYF. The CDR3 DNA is TGTGCCAGCAGTGAGGGGACTAGCACAGATACGCAGTATTTT.

The CDR3 here is CASRDPSGRADTQYF. The DNA for the CDR3 is TGTGCCAGCAGGGACCCTAGCGGGAGGGCAGATACGCAGTATTTT. The chain is built from TRBV6-1 and TRBJ2-3; TRBD2 agrees at 12 bases. With 6 bases clipped from V and 4 bases from J, the junction kept 5 bases outside the gene matches. There are 15 residues in the CDR3. The germline CDR1 and CDR2 sequences are MNHNS and SASEGT.

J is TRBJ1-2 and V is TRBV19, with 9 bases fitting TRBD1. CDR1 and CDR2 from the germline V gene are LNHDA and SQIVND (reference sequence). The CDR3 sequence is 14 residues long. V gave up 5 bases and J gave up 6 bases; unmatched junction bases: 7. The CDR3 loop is CASSGMDRGDGYTF. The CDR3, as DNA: TGTGCCAGTAGTGGAATGGACAGGGGCGATGGCTACACCTTC.

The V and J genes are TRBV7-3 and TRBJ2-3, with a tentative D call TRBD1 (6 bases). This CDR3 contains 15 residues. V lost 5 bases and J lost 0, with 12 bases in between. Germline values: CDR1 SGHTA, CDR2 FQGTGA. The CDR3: CASSPRTASTDTQYF. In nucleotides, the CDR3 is TGTGCCAGCAGCCCCAGGACAGCTAGCACAGATACGCAGTATTTT.

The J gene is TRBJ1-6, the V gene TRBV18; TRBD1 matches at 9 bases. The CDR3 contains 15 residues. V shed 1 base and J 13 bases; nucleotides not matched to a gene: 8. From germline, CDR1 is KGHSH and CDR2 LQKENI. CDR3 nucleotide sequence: TGTGCCAGCTCACCACGGGGACAGGGAGTATTCCCCCTCCACTTT. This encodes CASSPRGQGVFPLHF. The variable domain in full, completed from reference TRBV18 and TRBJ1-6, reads NAGVMQNPRHLVRRRGQEARLRCSPMKGHSHVYWYRQLPEEGLKFMVYLQKENIIDESGMPKERFSAEFPKEGPSILRIQQVVRGDSAAYFCASSPRGQGVFPLHFGNGTRLTVT.

The CDR3 reads CASSPPQGARLINYGYTF. CDR3 DNA sequence: TGTGCCAGCAGCCCTCCCCAAGGGGCACGGTTAATTAACTATGGCTACACCTTC. This chain connects TRBV9 to TRBJ1-2, with a weak D call TRBD1 (5 bases). This CDR3 is built from 18 residues. Trimming pared 4 bases from V and 1 base from J, leaving 23 bases between. Per germline, CDR1 SGDLS and CDR2 YYNGEE.

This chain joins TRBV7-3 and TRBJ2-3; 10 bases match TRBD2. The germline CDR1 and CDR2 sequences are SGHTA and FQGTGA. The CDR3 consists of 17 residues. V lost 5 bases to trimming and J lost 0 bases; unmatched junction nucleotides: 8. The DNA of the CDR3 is TGTGCCAGCAGCCCAACAGGACTAGCGGTTAGCACAGATACGCAGTATTTT. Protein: CASSPTGLAVSTDTQYF.